The clone carrying this T cell receptor (beta chain) was detected ten times or more. The antigen remains unidentified. The sample comes from a study of T cells in Graves' hyperthyroidism and ophthalmopathy. Whole-study results and caveats: Stable hyperthyroidism was separated from ophthalmopathy by a model based on 13 V-J features. Blood also held most thyroid clonotypes expanded beyond 0.001.

V lost 3 bases and J 5 bases, leaving 4 bases between the germline ends. Germline CDR1 DFQATT, CDR2 SNEGSKA (reference sequence). The CDR3 has 10 residues. What was amplified from RNA transcripts were TCR beta CDR3 regions. TCR CDR3 regions were first amplified by RT-PCR with HTBI primers. TCRdb used MiXCR to reprocess the multiplex PCR reads, holding one entry per CDR3 protein. The table lists around 520,000 distinct CDR3 sequences, roughly 25% of them singletons, with roughly 10% in the top ten. Each person with ophthalmopathy scored at least 3 on the Clinical Activity Score, reached NOSPECS grade 4 or higher, and had been ill under 3 months. Criteria for exclusion of patients were uncontrolled infection, other autoimmune disease, pregnancy or lactation.

J is TRBJ2-5 and V is TRBV20-1, with D uncertain. This clonotype was obtained from a woman aged 25 to 39 with Graves' ophthalmopathy. The sample consisted of blood. In nucleotides, the CDR3 is TGCAGTGCTAGCTTTGAGACCCAGTACTTC. This gives the protein CSASFETQYF.